The clone carrying this TCR beta chain appeared a few times. In a library made to pick up alpha chains, this beta chain is a stray read with a size that means little. TCRdb passed the 5' RACE reads through MiXCR, listing each CDR3 protein once. The sample has more than 900 distinct CDR3 sequences, 10% to 15% seen once. This sample is drawn from a study of spatial heterogeneity in lung cancer. CDR3 length equals 13 residues. Trimming removed 4 bases at V and 4 bases at J, with 9 bases between. CDR1 is SGHTA, CDR2 FQGNSA, per germline. This sample's time point: sample taken at primary tumor resection. Samples were obtained from around 72 donors, all untreated early-stage non-small cell lung cancer patients.

This clonotype originated in a female donor with early-stage non-small cell lung cancer. Here the sequenced sample was normal lung tissue next to the tumor, taken at surgery. The rearrangement uses TRBV7-2 and TRBJ2-3; D may be TRBD2 (6 bases). The CDR3 DNA reads TGTGCCAGCAGCTGGCGGGATTCAGATACGCAGTATTTT. It yields the protein CASSWRDSDTQYF.